Each of the 15 T cell receptor beta chains below was sequenced from the same sample in a study of T cell changes during pregnancy in multiple sclerosis (dated by TCRdb to between 2018 and 2021). The library relied on the immunoSEQ multiplex PCR assay. Held by TCRdb, this immuneACCESS table contains in-frame sequences only and omits some clones. Under half of the omission traces to an unresolved V gene where checked; the cause of the rest is unknown. The sample contains about 66,000 clones, 91% of them found a single time. About 5.8% of the sample is held by the ten biggest clonotypes. The sample was CD8+ T cells from peripheral blood mononuclear cells, taken before pregnancy. Receptor source: a female donor with multiple sclerosis, enrolled in a pregnancy study.

The V gene is TRBV7-6, the J gene TRBJ2-3; 11 bases match TRBD2. The CDR3 sequence is 15 residues long. CDR1 and CDR2 from the germline V gene are SGHVS and FNYEAQ. With V trimmed by 10 bases and J by 2 bases, 8 bases remained unmatched. This CDR3 is CATRIAGGATDTQYF. The CDR3, as DNA: TGTGCCACCAGAATAGCGGGGGGGGCCACAGATACGCAGTATTTT.

This chain links TRBV7-8 with TRBJ2-3; 7 bases fit TRBD1. Per the germline V gene, CDR1 is SGHVS and CDR2 is FQNEAQ. Trimming took 5 bases from V and 7 from J; bases not matched to a gene: 9. The CDR3 runs 14 residues. The CDR3 sequence: CASSPGGIGNTQYF. In DNA form, the CDR3 reads TGTGCCAGCAGCCCAGGGGGTATCGGAAATACGCAGTATTTT.

The rearrangement joins TRBV9 to TRBJ2-3, with a weak D call TRBD2 (5 bases). The CDR3 runs 13 residues. CDR1 and CDR2 from the germline V gene are SGDLS and YYNGEE. With 4 bases removed from V and 3 bases from J, the gap between germline ends came to 9 bases. This chain's CDR3 is CASSTGDTDTQYF. As DNA, the CDR3 is TGTGCCAGCAGCACCGGGGATACAGATACGCAGTATTTT.

Note on this clone: This same CDR3 is encoded by further DNA sequences in the sample. The rearrangement links TRBV4-1 to TRBJ2-5; TRBD2 might be the D (6 bases). Trimming pared 0 bases from V and 3 bases from J, leaving 14 bases between. The germline V gene encodes CDR1 MGHRA and CDR2 YSYEKL. The CDR3 has 16 amino acids. This CDR3 is CASSQEWRGEEETQYF. The DNA of the CDR3 is TGCGCCAGCAGCCAAGAATGGAGGGGTGAGGAAGAGACCCAGTACTTC.

This sequence joins TRBV27 and TRBJ1-1, with 8 bases fitting TRBD1. The CDR3 extends over 14 amino acids. Trimming took 3 bases from V and 4 from J; bases not matched to a gene: 4. Germline V lookup: CDR1 MNHEY, CDR2 SMNVEV (reference sequence). Here the CDR3 reads CASSLGTGGTEAFF. The CDR3 nucleotides are TGTGCCAGCAGTTTGGGTACAGGGGGCACTGAAGCTTTCTTT.

The chain joins TRBV29-1 to TRBJ2-2; a weak D match, TRBD2 (6 bases). Germline values: CDR1 SQVTM, CDR2 ANQGSEA. Trimming stripped 1 base from V and 4 bases from J, with 19 bases between. This CDR3 spans 17 amino acids. The CDR3 region has the DNA TGCAGCGTTGAAGTCTGGGGGGACGGGCAACCCACCGGGGAGCTGTTTTTT. It is translated as CSVEVWGDGQPTGELFF.

J is TRBJ2-7 and V is TRBV6-1, with TRBD2 matching 10 bases. This CDR3 has 15 amino acids. Germline lookup yields CDR1 MNHNS and CDR2 SASEGT. V lost 1 base to trimming and J lost 6 bases; unmatched junction nucleotides: 6. The CDR3 coding sequence is TGTGCCAGCAGTGAAGAAAGACTAGCGGGTAGCGAGCAGTACTTC. This sequence encodes CASSEERLAGSEQYF.

The chain has TRBV19 and TRBJ2-5; TRBD2 matches 7 bases. Germline values: CDR1 LNHDA, CDR2 SQIVND (reference sequence). The CDR3 runs 15 residues. V dropped 0 bases and J dropped 1; count of bases not matched to a gene: 2. The CDR3: CASSIDREGQETQYF. The CDR3 DNA is TGTGCCAGTAGTATAGACAGGGAGGGCCAAGAGACCCAGTACTTC.

The rearrangement links TRBV18 to TRBJ2-2; D might be TRBD2 (6 bases). V was clipped by 4 bases and J by 6 bases, with 6 bases between them. The germline V gene has CDR1 KGHSH and CDR2 LQKENI. The CDR3 covers 12 residues. CDR3 bases: TGTGCCAGCTCACGGGACTCCGGGGAGCTGTTTTTT. Protein product: CASSRDSGELFF.

The chain couples TRBV5-4 to TRBJ2-1; TRBD2 agrees at 16 bases. Germline loops: CDR1 SGHNT, CDR2 YYREEE (reference sequence). Trimming cost V 0 bases and J 9 bases; bases outside gene matches: 9. The CDR3 totals 18 residues. As DNA, the CDR3 is TGTGCCAGCAGCTTGGAGGGACTAGCGGGGGGGCCAAAGACTGAGCAGTTCTTC. Its translation: CASSLEGLAGGPKTEQFF.

V is TRBV7-2 and J is TRBJ2-4; D is ambiguous. Germline CDR1 reads SGHTA; CDR2 reads FQGNSA. CDR3 length: 13 amino acids. Trimming pared 4 bases from V and 6 bases from J, leaving 10 bases between. CDR3 DNA: TGTGCCAGCAGCTCAGAGACTGGAAACATTCAGTACTTC. Amino acids: CASSSETGNIQYF.

This sequence joins TRBV9 and TRBJ2-6; D may be TRBD2 (6 bases). CDR1 and CDR2 (germline): SGDLS, YYNGEE. V was shortened by 4 bases and J by 1 base, with 12 bases between the two germline ends. The CDR3 has 16 residues. The CDR3: CASSPRRGSGANVLTF. The DNA for the CDR3 is TGTGCCAGCAGCCCTAGGAGGGGATCTGGGGCCAACGTCCTGACTTTC.

This chain uses TRBV7-6 with TRBJ1-1; D is perhaps TRBD1 (6 bases). The CDR3 runs 16 residues. The germline gives CDR1 SGHVS, CDR2 FNYEAQ. V dropped 4 bases and J dropped 0 bases, with 15 bases sitting between them. The CDR3 DNA sequence: TGTGCCAGCAGCTACGACAGGACGCACATGAACACTGAAGCTTTCTTT. It encodes CASSYDRTHMNTEAFF.

The chain carries TRBV12-1 and TRBJ1-6; the table names TRBD1, a call not compared with the DNA. TRBV12-1 is a documented pseudogene. The CDR3 runs 17 residues. The CDR3 spells CASSPPPRDSPSVSLHF. As DNA, the CDR3 is TGTGCCAGCAGCCCCCCGCCCCGGGACAGTCCATCGGTGTCCCTCCACTTT.

This chain links TRBV4-1 with TRBJ2-7; 10 bases line up with TRBD1. The CDR3 is 16 amino acids. V lost 3 bases to trimming and J lost 5 bases; unmatched junction nucleotides: 10. Germline assignment: CDR1 MGHRA and CDR2 YSYEKL. CDR3 protein: CASSQDLGTGADEQYF. In nucleotides, the CDR3 is TGCGCCAGCAGCCAGGACCTTGGGACAGGGGCCGACGAGCAGTACTTC.